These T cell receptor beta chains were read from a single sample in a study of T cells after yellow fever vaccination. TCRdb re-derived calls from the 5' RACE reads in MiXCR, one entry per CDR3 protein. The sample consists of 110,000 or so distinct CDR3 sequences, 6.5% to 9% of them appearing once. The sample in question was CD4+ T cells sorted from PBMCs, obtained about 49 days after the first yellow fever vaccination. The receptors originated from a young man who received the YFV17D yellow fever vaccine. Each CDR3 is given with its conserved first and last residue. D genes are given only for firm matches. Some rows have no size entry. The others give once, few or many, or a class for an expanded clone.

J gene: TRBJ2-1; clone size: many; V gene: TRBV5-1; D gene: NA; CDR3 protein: CASSPYYNEQFF; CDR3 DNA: TGCGCCAGCAGCCCCTACTACAATGAGCAGTTCTTC
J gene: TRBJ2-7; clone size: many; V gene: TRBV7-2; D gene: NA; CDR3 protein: CASSLALSLVEQYF; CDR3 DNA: TGTGCCAGCAGCTTAGCGCTCTCGCTGGTGGAGCAGTACTTC
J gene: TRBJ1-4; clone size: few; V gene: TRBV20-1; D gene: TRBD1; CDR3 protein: CSARAQTQGKGSEKLFF; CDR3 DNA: TGCAGTGCTAGAGCCCAGACACAGGGGAAGGGGAGTGAAAAACTGTTTTTT
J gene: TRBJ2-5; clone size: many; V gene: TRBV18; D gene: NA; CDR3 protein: CASSPLNRPQETQYF; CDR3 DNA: TGTGCCAGCTCACCTCTTAATCGACCCCAAGAGACCCAGTACTTC
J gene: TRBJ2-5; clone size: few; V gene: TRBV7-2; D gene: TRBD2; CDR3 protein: CASSPAASGGSGTQYF; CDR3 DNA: TGTGCCAGCAGCCCAGCGGCTAGCGGGGGCTCAGGGACCCAGTACTTC
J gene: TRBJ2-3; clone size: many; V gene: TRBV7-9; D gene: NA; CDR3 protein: CASSGKNSSTDTQYF; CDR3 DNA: TGTGCCAGCAGCGGGAAGAACAGTAGCACAGATACGCAGTATTTT
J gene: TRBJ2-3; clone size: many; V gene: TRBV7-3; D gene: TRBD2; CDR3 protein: CASSSGLAGTDTQYF; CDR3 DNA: TGTGCCAGCAGCTCGGGACTAGCGGGCACAGATACGCAGTATTTT
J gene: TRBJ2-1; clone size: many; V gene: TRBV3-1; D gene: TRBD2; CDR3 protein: CASSQEGSGVPYNEQFF; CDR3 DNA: TGTGCCAGCAGCCAAGAAGGTAGCGGGGTCCCCTACAATGAGCAGTTCTTC
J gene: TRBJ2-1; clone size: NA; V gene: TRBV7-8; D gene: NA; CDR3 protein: CASSLARLLHYNEQFF; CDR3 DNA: TGTGCCAGCAGCTTAGCCCGGCTCCTCCACTACAATGAGCAGTTCTTC
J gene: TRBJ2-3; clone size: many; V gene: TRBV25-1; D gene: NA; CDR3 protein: CASSEENTDTQYF; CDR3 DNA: TGTGCCAGCAGTGAGGAGAACACAGATACGCAGTATTTT
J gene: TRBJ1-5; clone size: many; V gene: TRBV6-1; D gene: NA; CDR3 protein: CASRVRGGQPQHF; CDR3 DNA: TGTGCCAGCAGGGTCAGGGGAGGTCAGCCCCAGCATTTT
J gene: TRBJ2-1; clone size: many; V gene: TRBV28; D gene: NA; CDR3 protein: CASSNIQSGDFTKFF; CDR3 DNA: TGTGCCAGCAGTAACATCCAGAGTGGCGATTTCACCAAGTTCTTC
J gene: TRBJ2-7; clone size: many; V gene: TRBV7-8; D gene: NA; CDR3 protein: CASSSRDAQYF; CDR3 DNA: TGTGCCAGCAGCTCAAGGGACGCGCAGTACTTC
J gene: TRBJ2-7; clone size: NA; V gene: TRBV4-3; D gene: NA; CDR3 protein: CASSQDWGGREQYF; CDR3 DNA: TGCGCCAGCAGCCAAGACTGGGGGGGCCGCGAGCAGTACTTC
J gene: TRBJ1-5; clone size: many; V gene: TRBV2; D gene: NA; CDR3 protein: CASRLTAQPQHF; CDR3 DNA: TGTGCCAGCAGACTTACAGCTCAGCCCCAGCATTTT
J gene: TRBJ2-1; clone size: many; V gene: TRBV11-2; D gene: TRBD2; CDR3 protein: CASDGGVPYNEQFF; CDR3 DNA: TGTGCCAGCGATGGGGGGGTACCTTACAATGAGCAGTTCTTC
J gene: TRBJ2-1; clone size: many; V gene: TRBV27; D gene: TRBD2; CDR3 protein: CASTASGGNEQFF; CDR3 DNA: TGTGCCAGCACGGCTAGCGGGGGCAATGAGCAGTTCTTC
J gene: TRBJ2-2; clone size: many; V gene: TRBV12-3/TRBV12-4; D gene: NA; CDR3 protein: CASSLAPRGYTGELFF; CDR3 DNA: TGTGCCAGCAGTTTAGCGCCCCGCGGGTACACCGGGGAGCTGTTTTTT
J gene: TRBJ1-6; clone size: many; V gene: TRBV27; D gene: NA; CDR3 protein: CASRRGRLNSPLHF; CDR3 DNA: TGTGCCAGCAGACGAGGGCGTTTGAATTCACCCCTCCACTTT
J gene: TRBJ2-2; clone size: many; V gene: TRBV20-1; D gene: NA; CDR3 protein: CSALADAAYTGELFF; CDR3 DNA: TGCAGTGCCCTCGCGGACGCGGCTTACACCGGGGAGCTGTTTTTT
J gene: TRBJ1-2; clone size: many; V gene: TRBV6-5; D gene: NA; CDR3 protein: CASSYSRRQVYGYTF; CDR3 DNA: TGTGCCAGCAGTTACTCGAGGAGACAGGTCTACGGCTACACCTTC
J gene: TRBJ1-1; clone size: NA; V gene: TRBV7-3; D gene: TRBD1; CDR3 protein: CASSRGGLLNTEAFF; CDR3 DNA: TGTGCCAGCAGCCGAGGGGGCCTTTTGAACACTGAAGCTTTCTTT
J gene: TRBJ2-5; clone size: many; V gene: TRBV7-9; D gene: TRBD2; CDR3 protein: CASSSSGQETQYF; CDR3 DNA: TGTGCCAGCAGCTCTAGCGGGCAAGAGACCCAGTACTTC
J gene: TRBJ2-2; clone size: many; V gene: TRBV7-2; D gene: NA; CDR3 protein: CASSYLNTGELFF; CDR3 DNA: TGTGCCAGCAGCTACTTAAACACCGGGGAGCTGTTTTTT
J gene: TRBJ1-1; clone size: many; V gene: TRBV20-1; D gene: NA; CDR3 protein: CSASRVNTEAFF; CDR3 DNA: TGCAGTGCTAGTAGGGTCAACACTGAAGCTTTCTTT
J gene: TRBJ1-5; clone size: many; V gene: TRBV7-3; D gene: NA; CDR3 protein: CASSSRGPLSSSNQPQHF; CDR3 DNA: TGTGCCAGCAGTTCCCGGGGCCCCCTTTCAAGCAGCAATCAGCCCCAGCATTTT
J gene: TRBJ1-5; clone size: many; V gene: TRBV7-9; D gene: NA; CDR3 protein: CASSPGVTAHQPQHF; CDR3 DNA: TGTGCCAGCAGCCCCGGGGTCACAGCTCATCAGCCCCAGCATTTT
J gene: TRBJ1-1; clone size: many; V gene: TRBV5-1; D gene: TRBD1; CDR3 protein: CASSLDRGGTEAFF; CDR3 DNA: TGCGCCAGCAGCTTGGACAGGGGAGGCACTGAAGCTTTCTTT
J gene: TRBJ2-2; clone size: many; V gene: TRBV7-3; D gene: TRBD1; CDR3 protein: CASSSGTGNTGELFF; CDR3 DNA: TGTGCCAGCAGCTCAGGGACAGGGAACACCGGGGAGCTGTTTTTT